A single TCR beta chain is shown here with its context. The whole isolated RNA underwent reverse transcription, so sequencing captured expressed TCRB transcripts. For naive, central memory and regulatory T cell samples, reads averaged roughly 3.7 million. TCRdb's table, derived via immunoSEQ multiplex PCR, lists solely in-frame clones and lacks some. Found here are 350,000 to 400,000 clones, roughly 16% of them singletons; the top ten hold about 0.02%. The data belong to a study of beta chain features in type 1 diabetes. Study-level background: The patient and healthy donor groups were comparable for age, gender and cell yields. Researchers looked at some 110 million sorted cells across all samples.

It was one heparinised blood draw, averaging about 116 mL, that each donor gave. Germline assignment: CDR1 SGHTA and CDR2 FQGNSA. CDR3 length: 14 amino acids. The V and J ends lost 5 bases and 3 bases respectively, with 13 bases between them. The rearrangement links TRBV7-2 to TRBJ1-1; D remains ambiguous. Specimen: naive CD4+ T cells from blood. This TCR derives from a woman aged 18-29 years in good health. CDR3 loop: CASSPTGSHTEAFF. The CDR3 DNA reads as TGTGCCAGCAGCCCGACGGGTTCGCACACTGAAGCTTTCTTT.